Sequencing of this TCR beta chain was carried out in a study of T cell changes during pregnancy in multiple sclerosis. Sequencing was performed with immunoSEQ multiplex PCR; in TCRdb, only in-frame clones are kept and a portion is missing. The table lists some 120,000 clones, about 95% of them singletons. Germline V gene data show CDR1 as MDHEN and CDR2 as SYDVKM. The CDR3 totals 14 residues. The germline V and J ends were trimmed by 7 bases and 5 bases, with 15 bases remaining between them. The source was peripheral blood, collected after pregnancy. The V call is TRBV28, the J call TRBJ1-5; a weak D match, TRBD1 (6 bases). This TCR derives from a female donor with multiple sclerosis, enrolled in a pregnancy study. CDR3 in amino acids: CASTLVRGDQPQHF. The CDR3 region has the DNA TGTGCCAGCACCTTGGTCAGGGGAGATCAGCCCCAGCATTTT.